The table lists the clone carrying this TCR beta chain with a count of one. Its antigen is undetermined. TEMRA cells were enriched by FACS, and CD4+ and CD8+ T cells were negatively isolated. Random hexamers served to reverse transcribe roughly 0.5 to 1 ug RNA. An immunoSEQ multiplex PCR generated amplified TCR beta CDR3 products spanning 54 Vbeta and 13 Jbeta. TCRdb passed the immunoSEQ multiplex PCR reads through MiXCR, listing each CDR3 protein once. The sample lists about 120,000 distinct CDR3 sequences, 90% to 95% occurring once. This sample stems from a study of CD8 T cells in Susac syndrome. Whole-study results and caveats: Clonal expansion of CD8+ cells in Susac peaked in TEMRA cells (and in active patients).

Material for sequencing was CD8+ T cells from PBMCs. The TCR comes from a human donor with Susac syndrome.

The DNA for the CDR3 is TGTGCCAGCAGGGAAAGCGGGGGGGCCATAGATGAGCAGTTCTTC. Its protein is CASRESGGAIDEQFF. The V call is TRBV11-2, the J call TRBJ2-1, with 10 bases lining up with TRBD2. The V gene's germline CDR1 is SGHAT and CDR2 FQNNGV. Trimming at V came to 6 bases and at J to 8 bases, leaving 10 bases not matched to a gene. The CDR3 is made up of 15 amino acids.